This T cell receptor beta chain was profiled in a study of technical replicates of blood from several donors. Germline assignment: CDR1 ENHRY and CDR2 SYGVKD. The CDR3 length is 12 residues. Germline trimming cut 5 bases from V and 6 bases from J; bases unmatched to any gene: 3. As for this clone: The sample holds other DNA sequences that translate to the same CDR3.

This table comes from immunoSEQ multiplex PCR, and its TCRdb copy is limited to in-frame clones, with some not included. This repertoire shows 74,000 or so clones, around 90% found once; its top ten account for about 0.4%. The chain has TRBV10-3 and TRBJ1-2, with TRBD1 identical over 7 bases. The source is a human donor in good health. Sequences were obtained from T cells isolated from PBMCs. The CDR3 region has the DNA TGTGCCATCAGTAGAGACAGGGATGGCTACACCTTC. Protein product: CAISRDRDGYTF.